These 2 T cell receptor beta chains were all obtained from the same sample, sequenced in a study of cytomegalovirus exposure and HLA in healthy donors. The data were produced by immunoSEQ multiplex PCR, yet TCRdb's version contains in-frame clones alone and is incomplete. This table holds some 190,000 clones, roughly nine tenths found once. Specimen: PBMCs. These receptor sequences come from a man aged 25 to 45 in good health and CMV-seropositive.

The chain combines TRBV7-3 with TRBJ2-2; D remains ambiguous. This CDR3 spans 14 amino acids. Trimming removed 5 bases at V and 0 bases at J, with 7 bases between. The germline V gene has CDR1 SGHTA and CDR2 FQGTGA. The CDR3 here is CASSPEPNTGELFF. The CDR3 DNA reads TGTGCCAGCAGCCCCGAACCGAACACCGGGGAGCTGTTTTTT.

This sequence joins TRBV28 and TRBJ2-3; 9 bases agree with TRBD1. V gave up 3 bases and J gave up 4 bases; unmatched junction bases: 8. Germline V gene sequence: CDR1 MDHEN, CDR2 SYDVKM. The CDR3 sequence is 16 residues long. CDR3 in amino acids: CASSLQGTGNADTQYF. CDR3 nucleotide sequence: TGTGCCAGCAGTTTGCAGGGGACAGGGAACGCAGATACGCAGTATTTT.